Each of the 2 T cell receptor beta chains below was sequenced from the same sample in a study of neurological immune-mediated disorders. Using its own MiXCR run on the 5' RACE reads, TCRdb lists one record per CDR3 protein. The table records 55,000 to 70,000 distinct CDR3 sequences, under 5.5% of them present only once. The sequenced material came from PBMCs. Receptors were obtained from a woman aged 45 to 65 with multiple sclerosis.

This clonotype was seen at least ten times. V is TRBV20-1 and J is TRBJ1-5; tentatively, D is TRBD1 (6 bases). Deletions cut 1 base from V and 0 bases from J, with 13 bases between. This CDR3 comprises 16 residues. Germline CDR1 and CDR2: DFQATT and SNEGSKA (reference sequence). CDR3 loop: CSARGAGVFSNQPQHF. The CDR3, as DNA: TGCAGTGCTAGAGGGGCAGGGGTTTTTAGCAATCAGCCCCAGCATTTT.

This clonotype has at least ten counts. This chain links TRBV6-6 with TRBJ2-3; no firm D call. Trimming removed 0 bases at V and 3 bases at J, with 4 bases between. The germline gives CDR1 MNHNY, CDR2 SVGAGI (reference sequence). This CDR3 has 13 residues. The CDR3 DNA follows: TGTGCCAGCAGTTACTCGGAGACAGATACGCAGTATTTT. Encoded protein: CASSYSETDTQYF.